Each of the 3 T cell receptor beta chains below was sequenced from the same sample in a study of blood T cells in healthy people across ages. A sample-barcoded 5' primer and a J-beta primer mix were used in a second PCR of roughly 7 to 11 cycles. MiXCR, run by TCRdb on the 5' RACE reads, gives a single entry per CDR3 protein. This sample has 800,000 to 1,300,000 distinct CDR3 sequences, with less than 25% found just once. The same sample was also used in a study of T cells of mothers and their children.

The sample comprised blood. Receptor source: a girl aged 2 to 10 in good health.

The V gene is TRBV24-1, the J gene TRBJ2-2; the D is unclear. The V gene lost 5 bases and the J gene lost 0 bases, with 9 bases spanning the gap. Germline V gene lookup returns CDR1 KGHDR and CDR2 SFDVKD. The CDR3 covers 15 residues. The CDR3 sequence: CATSVGAANTGELFF. DNA of the CDR3: TGTGCCACCAGTGTTGGCGCTGCGAACACCGGGGAGCTGTTTTTT.

The chain is built from TRBV6-5 and TRBJ1-4; D might be TRBD1 (6 bases). V lost 2 bases and J 6 bases, leaving 13 bases between the germline ends. Germline lookup yields CDR1 MNHEY and CDR2 SVGAGI. The CDR3 has 15 amino acids. CDR3 loop: CASSYTGQIYEKLFF. The CDR3 coding sequence is TGTGCCAGCAGTTACACCGGACAGATTTATGAAAAACTGTTTTTT.

The V call is TRBV6-4, the J call TRBJ2-7; D tentatively reads TRBD1 or TRBD2 (5 bases each). Germline loops: CDR1 MRHNA, CDR2 SNTAGT. The ends were cut back, 9 bases at V and 7 bases at J, with 19 bases in the middle. This CDR3 has 13 amino acids. The CDR3: CARIIGTLGEQYF. The CDR3 bases are TGTGCCAGGATTATCGGGACCTTAGGGGAGCAGTACTTC.